This T cell receptor beta chain was recorded in a study of T cell responses to AZD1222 COVID-19 vaccine. Study-level findings and limits: Two AZD1222 administrations were followed by greater Spike-specific TCR breadth and depth.

Clones were read by immunoSEQ multiplex PCR, and TCRdb kept only the in-frame ones, dropping some. Of 95,000 to 100,000 clones listed, around 85% are singletons. Details on this clone: Its antigen is currently unknown.

Germline loops: CDR1 KGHDR, CDR2 SFDVKD. The CDR3 is made up of 14 amino acids. V lost 7 bases and J 3 bases, leaving 14 bases between the germline ends. The source material was peripheral blood, sampled 28 days after the second AZD1222 dose. The clonotype comes from an adult who received the AZD1222 COVID-19 vaccine. J is TRBJ1-2 and V is TRBV24-1, with a weak D call TRBD1 (5 bases). The CDR3 region has the DNA TGTGCCACCAGCGGGGGGAGCAGGGACTATGGCTACACCTTC. This gives the protein CATSGGSRDYGYTF.